Sequencing of this T cell receptor beta chain was carried out in a study of blood T cell repertoires in COVID-19. Study-wide background: Sample material is recorded as cDNA or gDNA derived from T cells, B-cell-depleted T cells, or PBMCs.

Sequencing used immunoSEQ multiplex PCR; TCRdb keeps in-frame clones, though not all of them. The sample lists 100,000 to 150,000 clones; around 88% were seen once. Germline V CDR1 and CDR2: MNHEY, SVGAGI. The CDR3 extends over 14 amino acids. Trimming removed 9 bases from V and 0 bases from J; junction bases left unmatched: 6. This clone has a single count. Cohort 3 donors were reported recovered after two negative PCRs, clearance, or symptom resolution. The chain recombines TRBV6-5 with TRBJ2-7; 9 nucleotides align to TRBD1. The receptor comes from a woman aged 45 to 65 who had recovered from COVID-19. The sample comprised PBMCs or T cells enriched from blood (not recorded which). This CDR3 reads CASFGTGSSYEQYF. The CDR3 nucleotides read TGTGCCAGTTTTGGGACAGGGAGCTCCTACGAGCAGTACTTC.